This TCR beta chain was captured by sequencing in a study of cytomegalovirus exposure and HLA in healthy donors. Findings and caveats of the study: Sequencing artifact likely explains a cluster of highly shared sequence variants.

CDR3 length: 14 residues. The V end lost 6 bases, the J end lost 3 bases, and 14 bases lay between the germline ends. The V gene's germline CDR1 is SEHNR and CDR2 FQNEAQ (reference sequence). With 60 Vbeta and 13 Jbeta primers, the PCR was carried out. Produced via immunoSEQ multiplex PCR; TCRdb's table is partial and in-frame only. The sample consists of about 140,000 clones, 79% of them appearing once. Comment on this clone: Its specificity is not known.

The sequenced material came from PBMCs. The J gene is TRBJ1-1, the V gene TRBV7-9; no firm D call. The sequence derives from a man aged 35 to 55 in good health and CMV-seropositive. CDR3 protein: CASSPFLGDTEAFF. As DNA, the CDR3 is TGTGCCAGCAGTCCATTTCTCGGGGACACTGAAGCTTTCTTT.